The entry below describes one T cell receptor (beta chain). Everyone who took part was about 18 to 90 years old, and they came from 24 US areas. Participants had their cohort set by participant-reported clinical history. In germline, CDR1 is SQVTM, CDR2 ANQGSEA. CDR3 length: 15 residues. Trimming took 3 bases from V and 0 from J, leaving 14 bases between them. The sample originates from a study of blood T cell repertoires in COVID-19. Across the study: Both acute and convalescent COVID-19 samples were obtained from the United States, Italy and Spain.

Only in-frame clones appear in the TCRdb table, and some are missing; sequencing was by immunoSEQ multiplex PCR. The data hold 85,000 to 130,000 clones, with 80% to 90% observed a single time. The receptor was derived from a woman aged 45-65 years who had recovered from COVID-19. This chain links TRBV29-1 with TRBJ1-1; D call uncertain. Sequencing was done on a sample of PBMCs or T cells enriched from blood (not recorded which). CDR3 residues: CSVDWERPLNTEAFF. CDR3 in DNA: TGCAGCGTTGACTGGGAGCGACCATTGAACACTGAAGCTTTCTTT. The full variable domain, in which reference TRBV29-1 and TRBJ1-1 provide the parts outside the CDR3, is SAVISQKPSRDICQRGTSLTIQCQVDSQVTMMFWYRQQPGQSLTLIATANQGSEATYESGFVIDKFPISRPNLTFSTLTVSNMSPEDSSIYLCSVDWERPLNTEAFFGQGTRLTVV.